A selection of T cell receptor beta chains follows, all from one sample in a study of blood T cells in healthy people across ages. TCRdb reanalysed the 5' RACE reads using MiXCR and keeps one entry per CDR3 protein. The data show 750,000 or so distinct CDR3 sequences, roughly 25% seen once. These data also formed part of another study, on T cells of mothers and their children.

The specimen sequenced was blood. These receptors were obtained from a boy between 10 and 17 years old in good health. Each CDR3 is given with its conserved first and last residue. The D gene is left open where the match is weak. Clone size is not always given. Where it is, it says once, few, many or a class for expanded clones.

size,J,V,D,CDR3,DNA
few,TRBJ2-4,TRBV9,NA,CASSPRELAKNIQYF,TGTGCCAGCAGCCCGAGGGAGCTAGCCAAAAACATTCAGTACTTC
NA,TRBJ2-7,TRBV21-1,NA,CASSNVKGLAGGRNSYEQYF,TGTGCCAGCAGCAATGTCAAGGGACTAGCGGGAGGCCGAAACTCCTACGAGCAGTACTTC
NA,TRBJ2-2,TRBV7-3,TRBD2,CASSPQALVAGPNTGELFF,TGTGCCAGCAGCCCCCAGGCGTTGGTAGCGGGACCGAACACCGGGGAGCTGTTTTTT
NA,TRBJ2-7,TRBV29-1,NA,CSAYSPNGYEQYF,TGCAGCGCCTACTCGCCGAATGGATACGAGCAGTACTTC
few,TRBJ2-5,TRBV5-1,TRBD2,CASSLDQRGVQETQYF,TGCGCCAGCAGCCTAGATCAGCGGGGGGTCCAAGAGACCCAGTACTTC
few,TRBJ1-1,TRBV7-9,NA,CASSPVPSMNTEAFF,TGTGCCAGCAGCCCGGTCCCTTCCATGAACACTGAAGCTTTCTTT
few,TRBJ1-3,TRBV6-1,NA,CASSPDPQGLSGNTIYF,TGTGCCAGCAGTCCCGACCCTCAGGGGCTCTCTGGAAACACCATATATTTT
few,TRBJ1-1,TRBV29-1,NA,CSVGNRVADTEAFF,TGCAGCGTTGGCAACAGGGTTGCGGACACTGAAGCTTTCTTT
NA,TRBJ2-6,TRBV5-1,NA,CASSLPGDYTNVLTF,TGCGCCAGCAGCTTGCCAGGGGACTATACCAACGTCCTGACTTTC
NA,TRBJ2-7,TRBV29-1,TRBD2,CSVVKGGDSYEQYF,TGCAGCGTTGTAAAGGGAGGGGACTCCTACGAGCAGTACTTC
few,TRBJ2-5,TRBV7-9,NA,CASSSPLDPKGEETQYF,TGTGCCAGCAGCTCCCCACTGGACCCTAAGGGGGAAGAGACCCAGTACTTC
NA,TRBJ2-5,TRBV7-9,TRBD1,CASSTLPGQGQETQYF,TGTGCCAGCAGCACCTTACCTGGACAGGGCCAAGAGACCCAGTACTTC
few,TRBJ2-1,TRBV28,NA,CASLSASLWDNEQFF,TGTGCCAGCCTATCAGCTAGTCTATGGGACAATGAGCAGTTCTTC
NA,TRBJ2-1,TRBV3-1,NA,CASGRPSNEQFF,TGTGCCAGCGGGAGGCCCTCCAATGAGCAGTTCTTC
NA,TRBJ1-3,TRBV7-2,NA,CASNSSRVSGNTIYF,TGTGCCAGCAACTCCTCTCGGGTCTCTGGAAACACCATATATTTT
NA,TRBJ2-5,TRBV29-1,NA,CSVDDETQYF,TGCAGCGTTGATGATGAGACCCAGTACTTC
few,TRBJ1-1,TRBV5-1,NA,CASSKGDTEAFF,TGCGCCAGCAGCAAGGGGGACACTGAAGCTTTCTTT
NA,TRBJ2-4,TRBV7-2,NA,CASSLAGGPQNIQYF,TGTGCCAGCAGCTTAGCGGGGGGGCCCCAAAACATTCAGTACTTC
few,TRBJ2-7,TRBV4-1,NA,CASSQDFGGFSYEQYF,TGCGCCAGCAGCCAAGATTTTGGAGGGTTTTCCTACGAGCAGTACTTC
NA,TRBJ2-7,TRBV6-5,TRBD1,CASSTGGSQYF,TGTGCCAGCAGTACAGGGGGTTCTCAGTACTTC
NA,TRBJ2-1,TRBV29-1,NA,CSVYRSSYNEQFF,TGCAGCGTTTACAGGAGCTCCTACAATGAGCAGTTCTTC
NA,TRBJ2-1,TRBV7-2,TRBD2,CASSMLGGRDEQFF,TGTGCCAGCAGCATGCTCGGGGGGAGGGATGAGCAGTTCTTC
few,TRBJ2-2,TRBV6-1,NA,CASSPGLWVNTGELFF,TGTGCCAGCAGCCCAGGGTTGTGGGTGAACACCGGGGAGCTGTTTTTT
NA,TRBJ2-3,TRBV12-3/TRBV12-4,TRBD2,CASSLAGEGADTQYF,TGTGCCAGCAGCCTAGCGGGGGAGGGGGCAGATACGCAGTATTTT
NA,TRBJ1-1,TRBV2,TRBD1,CASRTGGEAFF,TGTGCCAGCAGGACAGGGGGGGAAGCTTTCTTT
NA,TRBJ2-7,TRBV5-1,TRBD2,CASSFAGGEGYEQYF,TGCGCCAGCAGCTTCGCCGGGGGGGAGGGTTACGAGCAGTACTTC
NA,TRBJ2-7,TRBV6-5,NA,CATARTGEQYF,TGTGCCACCGCTCGTACGGGAGAGCAGTACTTC
NA,TRBJ1-1,TRBV11-2,TRBD1,CASSSYRGGHTEAFF,TGTGCCAGCAGCAGCTACAGGGGCGGCCACACTGAAGCTTTCTTT
few,TRBJ1-1,TRBV4-2,NA,CASSPRPDRTNTEAFF,TGTGCCAGCAGCCCACGCCCCGACAGGACGAACACTGAAGCTTTCTTT
NA,TRBJ2-1,TRBV3-1,TRBD2,CASSHSGGNEQFF,TGTGCCAGCAGCCATAGCGGGGGGAATGAGCAGTTCTTC
once,TRBJ1-3,TRBV9,NA,CASSVALGVGTIYF,TGTGCCAGCAGCGTAGCTCTGGGGGTGGGCACCATATATTTT
few,TRBJ2-1,TRBV6-1,NA,CASSTGTHNEQFF,TGTGCCAGCAGTACCGGGACTCACAATGAGCAGTTCTTC
few,TRBJ2-7,TRBV6-6,NA,CASSLRESAYEQYF,TGTGCCAGCAGCCTCAGGGAAAGCGCCTACGAGCAGTACTTC
NA,TRBJ1-1,TRBV27,TRBD1,CASRTTGENTEAFF,TGTGCCAGCAGGACTACAGGGGAGAACACTGAAGCTTTCTTT
NA,TRBJ1-4,TRBV5-1,NA,CASSLQWGWEKLFF,TGCGCCAGCAGCTTGCAATGGGGCTGGGAAAAACTGTTTTTT
NA,TRBJ2-4,TRBV29-1,TRBD2,CSGGTSGIKNIQYF,TGCAGCGGGGGGACTAGCGGGATCAAAAACATTCAGTACTTC
NA,TRBJ2-4,TRBV2,NA,CASRLAKNIQYF,TGTGCCAGCAGGCTAGCCAAAAACATTCAGTACTTC
NA,TRBJ2-1,TRBV4-2,NA,CASSQDHTGNNEQFF,TGTGCCAGCAGCCAAGACCATACAGGGAACAATGAGCAGTTCTTC
NA,TRBJ1-5,TRBV4-1,NA,CASSQERGRQPQHF,TGCGCCAGCAGCCAAGAAAGGGGCAGGCAGCCCCAGCATTTT
few,TRBJ2-7,TRBV7-9,TRBD1,CASSFRDRVSYEQYF,TGTGCCAGCAGCTTTCGGGACAGGGTTTCCTACGAGCAGTACTTC
few,TRBJ2-2,TRBV6-1,TRBD2,CASSELAGGMNTGELFF,TGTGCCAGCAGTGAATTAGCGGGAGGAATGAACACCGGGGAGCTGTTTTTT
NA,TRBJ1-4,TRBV28,NA,CASSFSPWQGNEKLFF,TGTGCCAGCAGTTTCAGTCCATGGCAGGGGAATGAAAAACTGTTTTTT
NA,TRBJ1-4,TRBV5-1,TRBD1,CASSLEGTDNEKLFF,TGCGCCAGCAGCTTGGAGGGGACAGACAATGAAAAACTGTTTTTT
few,TRBJ2-5,TRBV6-6,TRBD2,CASGRGGETQYF,TGTGCCAGCGGGCGGGGGGGAGAGACCCAGTACTTC
few,TRBJ2-2,TRBV12-5,NA,CASGLNFLRRGTGELFF,TGTGCTAGTGGTTTGAACTTCTTGCGGCGGGGCACCGGGGAGCTGTTTTTT
few,TRBJ2-5,TRBV28,NA,CASSFTQGGVYETQYF,TGTGCCAGCAGTTTCACACAGGGAGGGGTGTACGAGACCCAGTACTTC
few,TRBJ2-3,TRBV4-2,NA,CASSQDKGLGGSDTQYF,TGTGCCAGCAGCCAAGATAAGGGCCTAGGAGGGTCAGATACGCAGTATTTT
NA,TRBJ2-5,TRBV20-1,TRBD2,CSARLAVTQETQYF,TGCAGTGCTCGACTAGCGGTCACACAAGAGACCCAGTACTTC
NA,TRBJ2-5,TRBV29-1,TRBD1,CSARTGPQETQYF,TGCAGCGCCAGGACAGGGCCCCAAGAGACCCAGTACTTC
few,TRBJ2-7,TRBV20-1,TRBD2,CSARDMGLAGNEQYF,TGCAGTGCTAGAGATATGGGACTAGCGGGAAACGAGCAGTACTTC
NA,TRBJ1-1,TRBV7-9,NA,CASSLVGGEAFF,TGTGCCAGCAGCTTAGTCGGTGGGGAAGCTTTCTTT
few,TRBJ2-5,TRBV29-1,TRBD1,CSVEESGGSETQYF,TGCAGCGTTGAGGAGTCAGGGGGCTCAGAGACCCAGTACTTC
NA,TRBJ2-4,TRBV5-1,TRBD1,CASSLAKYDQGEAKNIQYF,TGCGCCAGCAGCTTGGCGAAATACGATCAGGGGGAAGCCAAAAACATTCAGTACTTC
NA,TRBJ1-3,TRBV6-6,NA,CASSYGPGNTIYF,TGTGCCAGCAGTTACGGACCTGGAAACACCATATATTTT